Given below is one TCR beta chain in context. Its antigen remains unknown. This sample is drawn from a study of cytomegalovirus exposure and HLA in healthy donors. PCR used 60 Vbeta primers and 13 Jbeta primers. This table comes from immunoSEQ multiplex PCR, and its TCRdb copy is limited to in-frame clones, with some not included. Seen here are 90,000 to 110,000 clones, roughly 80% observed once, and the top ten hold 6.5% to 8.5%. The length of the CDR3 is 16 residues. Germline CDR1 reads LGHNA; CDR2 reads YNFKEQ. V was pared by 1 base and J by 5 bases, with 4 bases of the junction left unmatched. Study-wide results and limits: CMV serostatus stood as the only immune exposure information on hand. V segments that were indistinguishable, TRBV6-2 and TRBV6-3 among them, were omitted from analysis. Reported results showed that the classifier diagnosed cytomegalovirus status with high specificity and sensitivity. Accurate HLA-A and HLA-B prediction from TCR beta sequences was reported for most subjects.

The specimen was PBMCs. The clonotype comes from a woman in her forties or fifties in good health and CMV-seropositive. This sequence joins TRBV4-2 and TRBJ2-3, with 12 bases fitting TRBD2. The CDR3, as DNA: TGTGCCAGCAGCCAAGGACTAGCGGGGGTCGGAGATACGCAGTATTTT. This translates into CASSQGLAGVGDTQYF.